Sequencing of this T cell receptor beta chain was carried out in a study of control samples from healthy donors and cancer patients. The repertoire was sequenced with immunoSEQ multiplex PCR; TCRdb's copy has only in-frame clones and lacks some. Here the sample spans 100,000 to 150,000 clones, 92% being singletons. The length of the CDR3 is 14 residues. Germline assignment: CDR1 SGHRS and CDR2 YFSETQ. Trimming took 3 bases from V and 6 from J; bases not matched to a gene: 1. The genes are TRBV5-1 and TRBJ1-4; 11 bases fit TRBD1. The sequencing sample was made of blood. This TCR came from a woman aged 45 to 65 in good health. The CDR3 protein is CASSWDRGDEKLFF. CDR3 nucleotides: TGCGCCAGCAGCTGGGACAGGGGGGATGAAAAACTGTTTTTT. The variable domain in full, with the rest retrieved from reference TRBV5-1 and TRBJ1-4, is KAGVTQTPRYLIKTRGQQVTLSCSPISGHRSVSWYQQTPGQGLQFLFEYFSETQRNKGNFPGRFSGRQFSNSRSEMNVSTLELGDSALYLCASSWDRGDEKLFFGSGTQLSVL.